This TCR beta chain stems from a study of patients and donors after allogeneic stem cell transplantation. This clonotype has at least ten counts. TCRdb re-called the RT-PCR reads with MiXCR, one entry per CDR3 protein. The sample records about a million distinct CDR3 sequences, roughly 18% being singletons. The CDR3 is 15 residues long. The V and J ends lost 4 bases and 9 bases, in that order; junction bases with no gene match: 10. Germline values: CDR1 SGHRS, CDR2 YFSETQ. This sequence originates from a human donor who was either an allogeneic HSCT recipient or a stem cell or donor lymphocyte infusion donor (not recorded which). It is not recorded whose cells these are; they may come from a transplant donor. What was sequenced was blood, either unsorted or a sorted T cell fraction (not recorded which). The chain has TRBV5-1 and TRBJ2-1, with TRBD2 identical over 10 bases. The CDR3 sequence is CASSLGTSEYSEQFF. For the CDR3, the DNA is TGCGCCAGCAGCCTCGGGACTAGCGAGTATAGTGAGCAGTTCTTC.